This entry lists 18 T cell receptor beta chains sequenced from one sample in a study of T cell responses to AZD1222 COVID-19 vaccine (dated by TCRdb to the early 2020s). Sample time point, as interpreted from the label and publication: about 28 days (+/-7) after the second vaccine dose. Libraries came from the immunoSEQ multiplex PCR assay. What TCRdb holds here is the immuneACCESS table cut down to in-frame rearrangements. Part of the clones is not present; checked against another copy, under half of the missing clones reflect an unresolved V gene, and the others are unexplained. Present in this sample are some 120,000 clones, about 90% of which were seen just once. The ten top clones hold around 1.6% of the sample. The source was peripheral blood, collected 28 days after the second AZD1222 dose. These receptors all stem from an adult who received the AZD1222 COVID-19 vaccine.

The genes are TRBV4-1 and TRBJ1-4, with D perhaps matching TRBD1 (5 bases). V lost 0 bases and J lost 7, with 15 bases in between. The CDR3 runs 16 residues. Germline values: CDR1 MGHRA, CDR2 YSYEKL. DNA for the CDR3: TGCGCCAGCAGCCAAGATCGGCGGGGCGCGGGTGAAAAACTGTTTTTT. Protein: CASSQDRRGAGEKLFF.

The J gene is TRBJ2-7, the V gene TRBV2; D may be TRBD1 (6 bases). Per the germline V gene, CDR1 is SNHLY and CDR2 is FYNNEI. The CDR3 spans 14 residues. V lost 7 bases to trimming and J lost 3 bases, with 16 bases between them. The CDR3 here is CASTLQQGHYEQYF. The CDR3 region has the DNA TGTGCCAGCACCTTGCAGCAGGGGCACTACGAGCAGTACTTC.

A single count supports this clone. The rearrangement uses TRBV7-6 and TRBJ2-3; TRBD1 is a possible D gene (6 bases). V lost 2 bases and J 4 bases, leaving 13 bases between the germline ends. Germline V gene lookup returns CDR1 SGHVS and CDR2 FNYEAQ. The CDR3 sequence is 15 residues long. For the CDR3, the DNA is TGTGCCAGCAGCTTAACAGGGTTTCCATCAGATACGCAGTATTTT. Protein: CASSLTGFPSDTQYF. The full variable domain, its missing parts supplied by reference TRBV7-6 and TRBJ2-3, is GAGVSQSPRYKVTKRGQDVALRCDPISGHVSLYWYRQALGQGPEFLTYFNYEAQQDKSGLPNDRFSAERPEGSISTLTIQRTEQRDSAMYRCASSLTGFPSDTQYFGPGTRLTVL.

The chain links TRBV5-4 to TRBJ1-2, with D possibly TRBD1 on 6 matching bases. This CDR3 is 14 amino acids long. Germline V lookup: CDR1 SGHNT, CDR2 YYREEE (reference sequence). Trimming removed 4 bases at V and 4 bases at J, with 14 bases between. CDR3 protein: CASSPQDSPYGYTF. CDR3 nucleotide sequence: TGTGCCAGCAGCCCTCAGGACAGCCCCTATGGCTACACCTTC.

The chain is built from TRBV5-1 and TRBJ2-5; possible D gene TRBD1, 6 bases. Trimming pared 0 bases from V and 2 bases from J, leaving 8 bases between. This CDR3 spans 14 amino acids. Germline V gene data show CDR1 as SGHRS and CDR2 as YFSETQ. CDR3: CASSLGTGQETQYF. As DNA, the CDR3 is TGCGCCAGCAGCTTGGGTACAGGGCAAGAGACCCAGTACTTC. The entire variable domain, with the rest obtained from reference TRBV5-1 and TRBJ2-5, is as follows: KAGVTQTPRYLIKTRGQQVTLSCSPISGHRSVSWYQQTPGQGLQFLFEYFSETQRNKGNFPGRFSGRQFSNSRSEMNVSTLELGDSALYLCASSLGTGQETQYFGPGTRLLVL.

The chain combines TRBV28 with TRBJ2-7; 7 bases are a match to TRBD2. V shed 5 bases, J shed 0 bases, and the junction held 10 bases outside the gene matches. Germline assignment: CDR1 MDHEN and CDR2 SYDVKM. The CDR3 is 16 residues long. Here the CDR3 reads CASSLSSGPASYEQYF. CDR3 bases: TGTGCCAGCAGTCTAAGTAGCGGGCCAGCCTCCTACGAGCAGTACTTC.

V usage is TRBV18 and J usage is TRBJ1-2, with 8 bases identical to TRBD1. CDR3 length: 15 amino acids. V shed 3 bases and J 5 bases; nucleotides not matched to a gene: 8. Germline lookup yields CDR1 KGHSH and CDR2 LQKENI. In DNA, the CDR3 is TGTGCCAGCTCACCCACCAAGGACAGGGCATATGGCTACACCTTC. As protein: CASSPTKDRAYGYTF.

The V gene is TRBV15, the J gene TRBJ2-1; TRBD2 matches 10 bases. CDR3 length equals 17 residues. Germline CDR1 is LNHNV and CDR2 is YYDKDF (reference sequence). The V gene end was trimmed by 3 bases and the J gene end by 3 bases; junction bases not matched to a gene: 8. CDR3 in DNA: TGTGCCACCAGCAGTCGCCCCCTAGCGGGAGTCTACAATGAGCAGTTCTTC. This codes for CATSSRPLAGVYNEQFF. Full variable domain (outside the CDR3, taken from reference TRBV15 and TRBJ2-1): DAMVIQNPRYQVTQFGKPVTLSCSQTLNHNVMYWYQQKSSQAPKLLFHYYDKDFNNEADTPDNFQSRRPNTSFCFLDIRSPGLGDTAMYLCATSSRPLAGVYNEQFFGPGTRLTVL.

The chain has TRBV24-1 and TRBJ2-1, with 9 bases lining up with TRBD2. From germline, CDR1 is KGHDR and CDR2 SFDVKD. CDR3 length: 16 residues. V lost 2 bases and J lost 5; bases outside the gene matches: 6. CDR3 nucleotides: TGTGCCACCAGTGATTGGGGCGGGAGGGCCAACAATGAGCAGTTCTTC. Translating it yields CATSDWGGRANNEQFF.

The chain combines TRBV28 with TRBJ1-1, with D possibly TRBD1 on 6 matching bases. With 5 bases removed from V and 0 bases from J, the gap between germline ends came to 13 bases. The CDR3 loop spans 15 amino acids. The germline V gene has CDR1 MDHEN and CDR2 SYDVKM. CDR3 nucleotide sequence: TGTGCCAGCAGTAGGGGGAGAGGGATGAACACTGAAGCTTTCTTT. The encoded protein is CASSRGRGMNTEAFF.

This clone was picked up a small number of times. The V and J genes are TRBV9 and TRBJ1-1; D is unclear. The germline V gene has CDR1 SGDLS and CDR2 YYNGEE. This CDR3 spans 13 amino acids. Between the trimmed V and J ends, which lost 6 bases and 1 base, there was a span of 10 bases. This CDR3 is CASIPLTNTEAFF. The DNA of the CDR3 is TGTGCCAGCATCCCATTAACGAACACTGAAGCTTTCTTT.

The genes are TRBV28 and TRBJ2-1; 8 bases map to TRBD2. V lost 5 bases to trimming and J lost 6 bases; unmatched junction nucleotides: 6. The CDR3 runs 14 residues. The V gene's germline CDR1 is MDHEN and CDR2 SYDVKM. The CDR3 is CASSISGEPNEQFF. In DNA form, the CDR3 reads TGTGCCAGCAGTATTAGCGGGGAGCCCAATGAGCAGTTCTTC.

The rearrangement uses TRBV5-1 and TRBJ2-2, with unresolved D. Trimming took 0 bases from V and 3 from J, leaving 9 bases between them. The length of the CDR3 is 15 residues. CDR1 and CDR2 from the germline V gene are SGHRS and YFSETQ. Here the CDR3 DNA reads TGCGCCAGCAGCTTGGACCAAGGGCACACCGGGGAGCTGTTTTTT. Encoded protein: CASSLDQGHTGELFF.

This rearrangement joins TRBV10-3 to TRBJ2-7; 11 nucleotides match TRBD2. In germline, CDR1 is ENHRY, CDR2 SYGVKD. This CDR3 has 14 amino acids. The V segment lost 5 bases and the J segment 4 bases; nucleotides outside the gene matches: 4. The DNA of the CDR3 is TGTGCCATCAGTTCGACTAGCGGGGCTTACGAGCAGTACTTC. This sequence encodes CAISSTSGAYEQYF.

This clone was observed a single time. The gene calls are TRBV11-3 and TRBJ2-5; D possibly uses TRBD1 or TRBD2 (5 bases each). This CDR3 is 12 amino acids long. V lost 5 bases and J 5 bases, leaving 9 bases between the germline ends. Germline V gene sequence: CDR1 SGHNT, CDR2 YENEEA. As DNA, the CDR3 is TGTGCCAGCAGCGGAGAGGGGGAGACCCAGTACTTC. It specifies CASSGEGETQYF.

In its sample, this clone was seen a few times. The chain is built from TRBV10-1 and TRBJ2-7; TRBD2 matches 7 bases. The CDR3 is 13 residues long. V shed 8 bases, J shed 0 bases, and the junction held 4 bases outside the gene matches. The V gene's germline CDR1 is WNHNN and CDR2 SYGVQD (reference sequence). The CDR3 sequence is CASGPSGSYEQYF. In DNA form, the CDR3 reads TGCGCCAGCGGACCTAGCGGCTCCTACGAGCAGTACTTC.

This rearrangement joins TRBV14 to TRBJ2-1, with 7 nucleotides matching TRBD2. Germline values: CDR1 SGHDN, CDR2 FVKESK. The CDR3 has 16 amino acids. V lost 4 bases, J lost 6 bases, and 12 bases stayed unmatched. CDR3 loop: CASSPVGGRAGNEQFF. In DNA form, the CDR3 reads TGTGCCAGCAGCCCCGTAGGAGGGAGGGCCGGCAATGAGCAGTTCTTC.

This clone turned up a few times. V and J are TRBV25-1 and TRBJ2-5, with D possibly matching TRBD2 (6 bases). The V and J ends lost 3 bases and 7 bases respectively, with 15 bases between them. From germline, CDR1 is MGHDK and CDR2 SYGVNS. There are 14 residues in the CDR3. Here the CDR3 reads CASSDIADPRTQYF. CDR3 nucleotide sequence: TGTGCCAGCAGTGATATAGCGGACCCCAGGACCCAGTACTTC.